The rows below give T cell receptor beta chains drawn from one sample of a study of cytomegalovirus exposure and HLA in healthy donors. Data came from immunoSEQ multiplex PCR; TCRdb stores just in-frame clones and leaves some out. The sample holds about 150,000 clones, more than 80% seen once. The source material was PBMCs. The origin of the receptors is a woman aged 40 to 50 in good health and CMV-seropositive. CDR3s include the opening cysteine and the closing phenylalanine or tryptophan. A D gene is named only where the DNA matches it firmly. Clone size is given for some rows only: seen once, a few or many times, or a class if the clone is expanded.

TRBJ1-6,NA,TRBD1,TRBV27,CASRSQQGMNSPLHF,TGTGCCAGCAGGTCTCAACAGGGGATGAATTCACCCCTCCACTTT
TRBJ2-4,NA,TRBD2,TRBV18,CASSPQGSGSLDIQYF,TGTGCCAGCTCACCCCAGGGTAGCGGGAGTTTGGACATTCAGTACTTC
TRBJ2-1,NA,NA,TRBV19,CASSFVYNEQFF,TGTGCCAGTAGTTTCGTGTACAATGAGCAGTTCTTC
TRBJ2-1,NA,TRBD2,TRBV10-3,CAIRGLAARDEQFF,TGTGCCATCAGAGGACTAGCTGCGAGGGATGAGCAGTTCTTC
TRBJ2-7,NA,TRBD1,TRBV28,CASSPRTGYEQYF,TGTGCCAGCAGCCCCAGGACAGGCTACGAGCAGTACTTC
TRBJ2-1,NA,NA,TRBV7-9,CASSPPNRVKKGDEQFF,TGTGCCAGCAGCCCACCCAACAGGGTTAAGAAAGGGGATGAGCAGTTCTTC
TRBJ2-7,NA,NA,TRBV6-1,CASTTASYEQYF,TGTGCCAGCACGACAGCCTCCTACGAGCAGTACTTC
TRBJ2-2,NA,NA,TRBV7-3,CASSLGGGAGELFF,TGTGCCAGCAGCTTGGGGGGAGGAGCCGGGGAGCTGTTTTTT
TRBJ1-6,NA,NA,TRBV6-5,CASRGLSKTPLHF,TGTGCCAGCAGGGGACTCTCGAAGACACCCCTCCACTTT
TRBJ2-5,NA,NA,TRBV7-6,CASSQSRETQYF,TGTGCCAGCAGCCAATCTAGGGAGACCCAGTACTTC
TRBJ2-1,NA,TRBD1,TRBV4-1,CASSQGLTWDSNEQFF,TGCGCCAGCAGCCAAGGCCTAACGTGGGACAGCAATGAGCAGTTCTTC
TRBJ1-1,once,TRBD1,TRBV7-9,CSSSPGQGALNTEAFF,TGTTCCAGCAGCCCGGGACAGGGGGCCCTGAACACTGAAGCTTTCTTT
TRBJ1-1,few,NA,TRBV19,CASRRNTEAFF,TGTGCCAGTAGGAGGAACACTGAAGCTTTCTTT
TRBJ2-7,NA,NA,TRBV18,CASSPYHEAEQYF,TGTGCCAGCTCACCTTACCACGAGGCCGAGCAGTACTTC
TRBJ1-6,NA,NA,TRBV7-8,CASSLMAGVNSPLHF,TGTGCCAGCAGCTTAATGGCAGGGGTCAATTCACCCCTCCACTTT
TRBJ1-3,NA,NA,TRBV18,CASSTRAGPVSGNTIYF,TGTGCCAGCTCGACTCGAGCAGGGCCCGTCTCTGGAAACACCATATATTTT
TRBJ2-1,NA,NA,TRBV30,CAWRADHREEQFF,TGTGCCTGGAGGGCCGATCACCGGGAGGAGCAGTTCTTC
TRBJ2-7,NA,TRBD1,TRBV27,CASSQLTGTGISYEQYF,TGTGCCAGCAGTCAACTAACCGGGACAGGGATATCCTACGAGCAGTACTTC
TRBJ1-6,NA,NA,TRBV7-9,CASSLTDYNSPLHF,TGTGCCAGCAGCTTGACTGACTATAATTCACCCCTCCACTTT
TRBJ2-3,NA,NA,TRBV5-6,CASSGPLTSRSTDTQYF,TGTGCCAGCAGCGGCCCCCTTACTAGCAGATCCACAGATACGCAGTATTTT
TRBJ2-3,NA,NA,TRBV19,CASSTRNTDTQYF,TGTGCCAGTAGTACCAGAAACACAGATACGCAGTATTTT
TRBJ1-5,NA,NA,TRBV6-1,CASIGLAYSNQPQHF,TGTGCCAGCATCGGGTTAGCTTATAGCAATCAGCCCCAGCATTTT
TRBJ2-5,NA,TRBD2,TRBV9,CASSVRGTYQETQYF,TGTGCCAGCAGCGTGCGGGGGACGTACCAAGAGACCCAGTACTTC
TRBJ1-4,NA,NA,TRBV28,CAVEGSTNEKLFF,TGTGCCGTCGAGGGATCAACTAATGAAAAACTGTTTTTT
TRBJ2-1,NA,TRBD2,TRBV5-1,CASSSTSGTHNEQFF,TGCGCCAGCAGCTCGACTAGCGGGACCCACAATGAGCAGTTCTTC
TRBJ1-1,few,NA,TRBV28,CASSLTYSTEAFF,TGTGCCAGCAGCTTAACGTACAGCACTGAAGCTTTCTTT
TRBJ1-1,few,TRBD1,TRBV28,CASSRDRGKAFF,TGTGCCAGCAGTCGGGACAGGGGAAAAGCTTTCTTT
TRBJ2-3,few,TRBD2,TRBV7-7,CASSRTSGGTDTQYF,TGTGCTAGCAGCCGGACTAGCGGGGGCACAGATACGCAGTATTTT
TRBJ2-1,NA,NA,TRBV27,CASSPAGARHEQFF,TGTGCCAGCAGTCCCGCGGGGGCTCGGCATGAGCAGTTCTTC
TRBJ2-7,NA,TRBD1,TRBV5-1,CASRQGAYEQYF,TGCGCCAGCAGACAGGGGGCCTACGAGCAGTACTTC
TRBJ2-7,NA,NA,TRBV18,CASSNRALKYEQYF,TGTGCCAGCTCAAACAGGGCCTTGAAATACGAGCAGTACTTC
TRBJ2-2,NA,NA,TRBV30,CAWVNNGELFF,TGTGCCTGGGTAAATAACGGGGAGCTGTTTTTT
TRBJ2-7,NA,TRBD1,TRBV18,CASSPGQGTPGSYEQYF,TGTGCCAGCTCACCGGGACAGGGAACCCCAGGCTCCTACGAGCAGTACTTC
TRBJ2-1,NA,TRBD2,TRBV27,CASSLYGRRQFF,TGTGCCAGCAGTTTGTACGGGAGGAGGCAGTTCTTC
TRBJ1-2,once,NA,TRBV5-1,CASSAGEAYGYTF,TGCGCCAGCAGCGCCGGGGAGGCATATGGCTACACCTTC
TRBJ1-3,NA,NA,TRBV9,CASSVGFQGLGNTIYF,TGTGCCAGCAGCGTAGGGTTTCAGGGGTTGGGAAACACCATATATTTT
TRBJ2-7,NA,NA,TRBV7-3,CASTGETPCYEQYF,TGTGCCAGCACTGGGGAGACCCCCTGCTACGAGCAGTACTTC
TRBJ1-3,NA,NA,TRBV9,CASSARDSGNTIYF,TGTGCCAGCAGCGCACGAGACTCTGGAAACACCATATATTTT
TRBJ2-7,NA,TRBD2,TRBV4-1,CASSQAGTSADEQYF,TGCGCCAGCAGCCAGGCCGGGACTAGCGCCGACGAGCAGTACTTC
TRBJ2-7,NA,TRBD1,TRBV7-2,CASSPSRDRVGHEQYF,TGTGCCAGCAGCCCATCCCGGGACAGGGTGGGTCACGAGCAGTACTTC
TRBJ2-3,once,TRBD2,TRBV4-1,CAILSGGGSDTQYF,TGCGCCATCCTTAGCGGGGGGGGATCAGATACGCAGTATTTT